What follows are 18 T cell receptor beta chains derived from one specimen sequenced in a study of Graves' ophthalmopathy and Graves' hyperthyroidism. Amplification targeted the TCR beta CDR3 regions, with RNA transcripts as the source material. Investigators did first-round RT-PCR with HTBI primers, then second-round multiplex PCR. TCRdb independently ran MiXCR on the multiplex PCR reads; one entry per CDR3 protein. The sample has some 1.1 million distinct CDR3 sequences, about two fifths seen once. The specimen sequenced was peripheral blood or thyroid tissue (not recorded which). These receptors were collected from an adult man with Graves' hyperthyroidism.

This clonotype was detected ten times or more. The chain has TRBV15 and TRBJ1-2; weak D call: TRBD1 (6 bases). The germline V and J ends were trimmed by 5 bases and 4 bases, with 17 bases remaining between them. Germline-derived CDR1 and CDR2 are LNHNV and YYDKDF (reference sequence). The CDR3 contains 15 residues. Here the CDR3 DNA reads TGTGCCACCAGCCCAGCCCTAACAGGGATCTATGGCTACACCTTC. This codes for CATSPALTGIYGYTF.

V is TRBV3-1 and J is TRBJ1-1, with 7 positions matching TRBD1. Germline V gene sequence: CDR1 LGHDT, CDR2 YNNKEL (reference sequence). Trimming at V came to 4 bases and at J to 6 bases, leaving 5 bases not matched to a gene. CDR3 size: 13 residues. CDR3 bases: TGTGCCAGCAGCCCTACGACAGGGTCTGAAGCTTTCTTT. It translates to CASSPTTGSEAFF.

On this clonotype itself: At one end the junction does not follow the germline gene, possibly because of a read error. The chain is built from TRBV10-2 and TRBJ2-7; D is possibly TRBD2 (6 bases). The CDR3 spans 15 residues. From germline, CDR1 is WSHSY and CDR2 SAAADI. The CDR3 reads CASSPAASRGNEQYF. In DNA form, the CDR3 reads TGTGCCAGCAGTCCGGCGGCTAGCCGGGGGAACGAGCAGTACTTC.

The genes are TRBV19 and TRBJ1-1; D not resolved. CDR1 is LNHDA, CDR2 SQIVND, per germline (reference sequence). V lost 3 bases to trimming and J lost 4 bases, with 18 bases between them. The CDR3 covers 16 residues. The CDR3 spells CASSIHGRAGPTEAFF. The CDR3 DNA is TGTGCCAGTAGTATTCACGGCCGGGCAGGACCCACTGAAGCTTTCTTT.

The chain couples TRBV10-3 to TRBJ1-6, with D unresolved. Germline V gene lookup returns CDR1 ENHRY and CDR2 SYGVKD. Trimming cost V 3 bases and J 6 bases, with 6 bases left between them. This CDR3 spans 13 amino acids. CDR3 protein: CAISDSGNSPLHF. The CDR3 DNA reads as TGTGCCATCAGTGACAGCGGTAATTCACCCCTCCACTTT.

This clonotype has a handful of counts. The chain has TRBV4-3 and TRBJ2-7; D may be TRBD2 (6 bases). V lost 2 bases to trimming and J lost 4 bases, with 12 bases between them. Germline CDR1 and CDR2: LGHNA and YSLEER. The CDR3 contains 14 residues. CDR3 bases: TGCGCCAGCAGCCAACGGGGGTCGGGGTACGAGCAGTACTTC. Translating it yields CASSQRGSGYEQYF.

About this clonotype itself: A junction end diverges from the germline sequence, so it may reflect a read error. The chain links TRBV19 to TRBJ2-6; 9 bases match TRBD1. CDR1 and CDR2 (germline): LNHDA, SQIVND (reference sequence). The CDR3 is made up of 16 amino acids. The CDR3 is CASSIQQGAGANVMTF. The CDR3 DNA sequence: TGTGCCAGTAGTATACAACAGGGGGCCGGGGCCAACGTCATGACTTTC.

This clonotype was seen a handful of times. The V call is TRBV12-3 or TRBV12-4, the J call TRBJ1-2; D gene unclear. The CDR3 loop spans 13 amino acids. V lost 3 bases and J 7 bases, leaving 12 bases between the germline ends. The CDR3 coding sequence is TGTGCCAGCAGTTTGCGGGATTGGGGTGGCTACACCTTC. This gives the protein CASSLRDWGGYTF.

Ten or more counts support this clonotype. The V gene is TRBV7-8, the J gene TRBJ1-2, with a tentative D call TRBD1 (6 bases). CDR1 and CDR2 from the germline V gene are SGHVS and FQNEAQ. The CDR3 loop spans 14 amino acids. V lost 5 bases, J lost 6 bases, and 16 bases lay in between. For the CDR3, the DNA is TGTGCCAGCAGCCTCCGTAACAGGGTTAATGGCTACACCTTC. Translated: CASSLRNRVNGYTF.

The rearrangement joins TRBV11-2 to TRBJ2-7; possibly TRBD2 for D (6 bases). CDR3 length: 16 amino acids. V was trimmed by 5 bases and J by 5 bases, leaving 22 bases between them. Germline-derived CDR1 and CDR2 are SGHAT and FQNNGV. In nucleotides, the CDR3 is TGTGCCAGCAGCCACCTCCGAGGAGGGATCAGGGACGAGCAGTACTTC. This sequence encodes CASSHLRGGIRDEQYF.

This clonotype was seen a handful of times. The genes are TRBV11-2 and TRBJ2-2; D not certain. Trimming shortened V by 4 bases and J by 4 bases, and 16 bases separated the two germline ends. Germline values: CDR1 SGHAT, CDR2 FQNNGV. The CDR3 runs to 16 residues. The CDR3 spells CASSSLTAGPTGELFF. The DNA of the CDR3 is TGTGCCAGCAGCTCGTTAACTGCAGGACCCACCGGGGAGCTGTTTTTT.

This clonotype was observed many times. The chain uses TRBV7-7 and TRBJ2-5; D uncertain. In germline, CDR1 is SSHAT, CDR2 FNYEAQ (reference sequence). The V end lost 5 bases, the J end lost 0 bases, and 7 bases lay between the germline ends. The CDR3 loop spans 13 amino acids. The CDR3: CASSPRDQETQYF. In DNA form, the CDR3 reads TGTGCCAGCAGCCCACGGGACCAAGAGACCCAGTACTTC.

This clonotype has just one count. The chain carries TRBV5-1 and TRBJ2-7; D remains ambiguous. Germline V gene sequence: CDR1 SGHRS, CDR2 YFSETQ. The CDR3 extends over 13 amino acids. The CDR3 region is CSVTIAARREQYF. The CDR3 region has the DNA TGCAGCGTCACTATAGCCGCCCGTCGCGAGCAGTACTTC.

This clonotype was picked up many times. V is TRBV2 and J is TRBJ1-3; 7 bases map to TRBD1. V was clipped by 6 bases and J by 3 bases; unmatched bases: 11. The germline V gene has CDR1 SNHLY and CDR2 FYNNEI. The length of the CDR3 is 16 residues. CDR3 residues: CASRSGGGAYGNTIYF. In nucleotides, the CDR3 is TGTGCCAGCAGATCAGGAGGGGGCGCGTATGGAAACACCATATATTTT.

This chain uses TRBV10-3 with TRBJ1-2, with D unresolved. The CDR3 has 13 residues. In germline, CDR1 is ENHRY, CDR2 SYGVKD. V was shortened by 2 bases and J by 5 bases, with 9 bases between the two germline ends. The CDR3 DNA is TGTGCCATCAGTGAGCGCGACACTTATGGCTACACCTTC. Protein: CAISERDTYGYTF.

This clonotype has ten or more counts. The rearrangement uses TRBV4-3 and TRBJ1-2, with unresolved D. V was trimmed by 0 bases and J by 5 bases, leaving 7 bases between them. CDR1 and CDR2 (germline): LGHNA, YSLEER. The CDR3 runs 13 residues. The chain's CDR3 is CASSQDAAYGYTF. The CDR3 DNA reads as TGCGCCAGCAGCCAAGATGCAGCTTATGGCTACACCTTC.

This clonotype was detected ten times or more. The chain links TRBV29-1 to TRBJ2-7; 12 nucleotides line up with TRBD2. The CDR3 has 17 residues. J lost 7 bases, V lost 4 bases, and 17 bases had no gene match. CDR1 is SQVTM and CDR2 is ANQGSEA in the germline V gene. For the CDR3, the DNA is TGCAGCGTTGGGGGGGACAAACTAGCGGGAGGCTCGTGGGAGCAGTACTTC. Amino acids: CSVGGDKLAGGSWEQYF.

This clonotype was seen ten or more times. The chain is built from TRBV10-3 and TRBJ2-7, with D uncertain. V lost 3 bases to trimming and J lost 5 bases, with 8 bases between them. The CDR3 is 12 residues long. Germline CDR1 and CDR2: ENHRY and SYGVKD. In DNA, the CDR3 is TGTGCCATCAGTGAATCTCAGAACGAGCAGTACTTC. This encodes CAISESQNEQYF.